A single sample gave rise to the 28 T cell receptor beta chains below, sequenced in a study of CD8 T cells in Susac syndrome. cDNA came from about 0.5 to 1 ug RNA primed by random hexamers. TCRdb reprocessed the immunoSEQ multiplex PCR reads via MiXCR and lists one record per CDR3 protein. The data show roughly 200,000 distinct CDR3 sequences, approximately 93% seen once. Specimen: CD4+ T cells from PBMCs. Source of these receptors: a human donor in good health.

The CDR3 nucleotides read TGTGCCAGCAGATCCAGGAGGGGCCAAGAGACCCAGTACTTC. It translates to CASRSRRGQETQYF. This chain connects TRBV7-8 to TRBJ2-5, with a possible D match to TRBD2 (6 bases). V lost 6 bases and J lost 1, with 12 bases in between. Germline CDR1 is SGHVS and CDR2 is FQNEAQ. CDR3 length equals 14 residues. The complete variable domain, with remaining parts taken from reference TRBV7-8 and TRBJ2-5, reads GAGVSQSPRYKVAKRGQDVALRCDPISGHVSLFWYQQALGQGPEFLTYFQNEAQLDKSGLPSDRFFAERPEGSVSTLKIQRTQQEDSAVYLCASRSRRGQETQYFGPGTRLLVL.

This chain links TRBV5-1 with TRBJ1-1; D perhaps matches TRBD1 (6 bases). The germline V gene has CDR1 SGHRS and CDR2 YFSETQ. The ends were cut back, 5 bases at V and 4 bases at J, with 12 bases in the middle. This CDR3 contains 13 residues. The CDR3 coding sequence is TGCGCCAGCAGTACAGGGATTGGCACTGAAGCTTTCTTT. It is translated as CASSTGIGTEAFF.

This chain joins TRBV2 and TRBJ2-3; 8 bases match TRBD2. V trimming: 7 bases; J trimming: 2 bases; junction bases outside the gene matches: 8. Germline loops: CDR1 SNHLY, CDR2 FYNNEI. The CDR3 runs 15 residues. The CDR3 spells CASTASGFSTDTQYF. CDR3 bases: TGTGCCAGCACAGCTAGCGGGTTTTCCACAGATACGCAGTATTTT.

The chain has TRBV6-6 and TRBJ2-1, with D tentatively TRBD1 (5 bases). The CDR3 spans 11 residues. V lost 7 bases, J lost 11 bases, and 12 bases lay in between. Germline V lookup: CDR1 MNHNY, CDR2 SVGAGI (reference sequence). CDR3 sequence reads: CASTTDSKQFF. The CDR3 region has the DNA TGTGCCAGCACAACAGACAGTAAGCAGTTCTTC.

The V gene is TRBV4-3, the J gene TRBJ1-1; D remains ambiguous. This CDR3 contains 15 residues. Germline V gene lookup returns CDR1 LGHNA and CDR2 YSLEER. The V end was cut by 0 bases, the J end by 7 bases, with 15 bases between. The DNA of the CDR3 is TGCGCCAGCAGCCAAGATCTACTTCGTGAGGTTGAAGCTTTCTTT. Translated: CASSQDLLREVEAFF.

This clonotype was seen once. The chain combines TRBV6-1 with TRBJ1-6, with unresolved D. The V and J ends lost 2 bases and 6 bases respectively, with 11 bases between them. This CDR3 has 15 amino acids. Germline values: CDR1 MNHNS, CDR2 SASEGT. The CDR3 DNA is TGTGCCAGCAGTGAATATACGTTGGGTAATTCACCCCTCCACTTT. Residues: CASSEYTLGNSPLHF.

The chain recombines TRBV6-5 with TRBJ2-7; 11 nucleotides align to TRBD1. Germline V gives CDR1 MNHEY, CDR2 SVGAGI. Trimming took 2 bases from V and 3 from J; bases not matched to a gene: 3. The CDR3 totals 15 residues. Here the CDR3 reads CASSYLGTGGYEQYF. The CDR3 DNA is TGTGCCAGCAGTTACCTTGGGACAGGGGGCTACGAGCAGTACTTC.

V gene TRBV7-6 combines with J gene TRBJ1-3; 7 nucleotides line up with TRBD1. The CDR3 sequence is 16 residues long. J was trimmed by 0 bases and V by 2 bases; bases with no gene match: 4. Germline V gene sequence: CDR1 SGHVS, CDR2 FNYEAQ. The CDR3 region is CASSLTGVISGNTIYF. DNA of the CDR3: TGTGCCAGCAGCTTAACAGGGGTGATCTCTGGAAACACCATATATTTT.

The V gene is TRBV7-9, the J gene TRBJ2-7; 10 nucleotides align to TRBD1. The germline CDR1 and CDR2 sequences are SEHNR and FQNEAQ (reference sequence). The CDR3 length is 18 residues. The trim removed 1 base at V and 9 bases at J, leaving 18 bases unmatched. DNA for the CDR3: TGTGCCAGCAGCTTAGTTCGCGGCTTGAGGGACAGGGGAGCAGGGCAGTACTTC. Translation: CASSLVRGLRDRGAGQYF.

This chain joins TRBV9 and TRBJ1-3; D unclear. The CDR3 covers 15 residues. Per the germline V gene, CDR1 is SGDLS and CDR2 is YYNGEE. Trimming cost V 0 bases and J 3 bases, with 10 bases left between them. The CDR3: CASSVDGNVGNTIYF. CDR3 sequence (DNA): TGTGCCAGCAGCGTAGATGGCAACGTTGGAAACACCATATATTTT.

DNA of the CDR3: TGCGCCAGCAGCTTGGAAGGACGAACGTCCCAAGAGACCCAGTACTTC. It is translated as CASSLEGRTSQETQYF. V and J are TRBV5-1 and TRBJ2-5; D remains unclear. V gave up 0 bases and J gave up 1 base, with 13 bases separating them. Germline CDR1 SGHRS, CDR2 YFSETQ. The CDR3 is 16 amino acids.

This clonotype was seen just once. The chain is built from TRBV9 and TRBJ1-1, with 7 bases aligning to TRBD1. Trimming removed 2 bases from V and 11 bases from J; junction bases left unmatched: 12. The CDR3 is made up of 14 amino acids. Germline lookup yields CDR1 SGDLS and CDR2 YYNGEE. The CDR3 DNA follows: TGTGCCAGCAGCGTCAACCCTCAACAGGGGTGGGCTTTCTTT. Its translation: CASSVNPQQGWAFF.

V usage is TRBV7-3 and J usage is TRBJ1-1; D uncertain. The length of the CDR3 is 13 residues. Looked up from germline, CDR1 is SGHTA and CDR2 is FQGTGA. Trimming shortened V by 5 bases and J by 10 bases, and 17 bases separated the two germline ends. CDR3 DNA sequence: TGTGCCAGCAGCCCTACTCTGTGGGCAGGAGCTTTCTTT. Translation gives CASSPTLWAGAFF.

V is TRBV27 and J is TRBJ1-4; D is ambiguous. Germline CDR1 and CDR2: MNHEY and SMNVEV (reference sequence). V lost 5 bases and J lost 3, with 13 bases in between. This CDR3 spans 15 amino acids. The CDR3 region is CASSGGGRPNEKLFF. The CDR3, as DNA: TGTGCCAGCAGTGGCGGAGGGAGGCCTAATGAAAAACTGTTTTTT.

The gene calls are TRBV19 and TRBJ1-5, with D uncertain. Germline values: CDR1 LNHDA, CDR2 SQIVND (reference sequence). The ends were cut back, 3 bases at V and 2 bases at J, with 11 bases in the middle. This CDR3 is 15 amino acids long. CDR3 region: CASSILGSRNQPQHF. In DNA, the CDR3 is TGTGCCAGTAGTATCCTGGGGAGTCGCAATCAGCCCCAGCATTTT.

The chain couples TRBV3-1 to TRBJ1-6; the D gene is possibly TRBD1 (5 bases). Germline CDR1 LGHDT, CDR2 YNNKEL (reference sequence). The germline V and J ends were trimmed by 0 bases and 9 bases, with 18 bases remaining between them. This CDR3 contains 17 residues. The DNA of the CDR3 is TGTGCCAGCAGCCAAGATCTCCACAGGAGACTTAGTTCACCCCTCCACTTT. Translating it yields CASSQDLHRRLSSPLHF.

V gene TRBV6-1 combines with J gene TRBJ1-6, with 8 bases identical to TRBD1. The CDR3 totals 13 residues. V lost 3 bases to trimming and J lost 11 bases; unmatched junction nucleotides: 3. CDR1 and CDR2 (germline): MNHNS, SASEGT. This chain's CDR3 is CASSENRGTPLHF. For the CDR3, the DNA is TGTGCCAGCAGTGAGAACAGGGGGACACCCCTCCACTTT.

V is TRBV6-4 and J is TRBJ2-1; 9 bases are shared with TRBD2. This CDR3 is 14 amino acids long. V lost 2 bases and J lost 10; bases outside the gene matches: 6. Germline V gene lookup returns CDR1 MRHNA and CDR2 SNTAGT. The CDR3 region is CASSDGGGANEQFF. In DNA form, the CDR3 reads TGTGCCAGCAGTGACGGCGGGGGGGCGAACGAGCAGTTCTTC.

This clonotype was observed a few times. The chain carries TRBV7-2 and TRBJ1-1; 8 nucleotides match TRBD1. The CDR3 has 14 residues. Germline CDR1 and CDR2: SGHTA and FQGNSA. After removal of 5 bases from V and 5 bases from J, the junction contained 7 bases not matched to a gene. CDR3 bases: TGTGCCAGCAGCCCGAACAGGGGGAAGACTGAAGCTTTCTTT. Translated, it gives CASSPNRGKTEAFF.

V and J are TRBV7-3 and TRBJ2-5; 12 bases line up with TRBD2. J gave up 2 bases and V 5 bases, and 12 bases lay outside the gene matches. This CDR3 spans 18 amino acids. Looked up from germline, CDR1 is SGHTA and CDR2 is FQGTGA. The CDR3 DNA reads as TGTGCCAGCAGCCCCAGAGTGACAGGACTAGCGGGGCAAGAGACCCAGTACTTC. Amino acid sequence: CASSPRVTGLAGQETQYF.

The rearrangement joins TRBV20-1 to TRBJ2-3; TRBD1 aligns across 7 bases. The V gene end was trimmed by 3 bases and the J gene end by 10 bases; junction bases not matched to a gene: 10. This CDR3 spans 13 amino acids. The V gene's germline CDR1 is DFQATT and CDR2 SNEGSKA (reference sequence). CDR3 region: CSARRSGTGAQYF. CDR3 in DNA: TGCAGTGCTAGGAGGTCCGGCACAGGGGCGCAGTATTTT.

Here the CDR3 reads CASSPRQGAYEQYV. In nucleotides, the CDR3 is TGTGCCAGCTCACCACGGCAGGGGGCTTACGAGCAGTACGTC. The chain is built from TRBV18 and TRBJ2-7; 8 bases map to TRBD1. Per the germline V gene, CDR1 is KGHSH and CDR2 is LQKENI. V trimming: 1 base; J trimming: 4 bases; junction bases outside the gene matches: 3. The CDR3 totals 14 residues.

This clonotype was found once. The CDR3 DNA sequence: TGTGCAGCCAGGCAGGGGCAGGATTCACCCCTCCACTTT. It encodes CAARQGQDSPLHF. The rearrangement joins TRBV12-3 or TRBV12-4 to TRBJ1-6; possibly TRBD1 for D (6 bases). CDR3 size: 13 residues.

This chain connects TRBV19 to TRBJ2-1; D is uncertain. This CDR3 comprises 11 residues. Trimming shortened V by 6 bases and J by 8 bases, and 8 bases separated the two germline ends. Germline V gives CDR1 LNHDA, CDR2 SQIVND (reference sequence). CDR3 nucleotide sequence: TGTGCCAGTAGAATCTCGGATGAGCAGTTCTTC. Protein: CASRISDEQFF.

The chain combines TRBV21-1 with TRBJ1-1. TRBV21-1 is termed a pseudogene. This CDR3 has 12 residues. The CDR3, as DNA: TGTGCCGCTACTGAGGGTTTAGCTGAAGCTTTCTTT. Its translation: CAATEGLAEAFF.

The CDR3 sequence is CSARAGRSYNEQFF. The CDR3 coding sequence is TGCAGTGCTAGAGCCGGGCGCTCCTACAATGAGCAGTTCTTC. V gene TRBV20-1 combines with J gene TRBJ2-1; D unresolved. V lost 1 base, J lost 0 bases, and 7 bases lay in between. This CDR3 contains 14 residues. Germline loops: CDR1 DFQATT, CDR2 SNEGSKA (reference sequence).

The CDR3 is CASSLQRGSTDTQYF. Here the CDR3 DNA reads TGTGCCAGCAGCTTACAGCGGGGGAGCACAGATACGCAGTATTTT. The chain recombines TRBV11-2 with TRBJ2-3; 8 positions match TRBD2. This CDR3 region has 15 residues. Germline trimming cut 2 bases from V and 0 bases from J; bases unmatched to any gene: 1. The V gene's germline CDR1 is SGHAT and CDR2 FQNNGV.

The genes are TRBV15 and TRBJ2-2; D is ambiguous. CDR3 size: 16 residues. From germline, CDR1 is LNHNV and CDR2 YYDKDF (reference sequence). Trimming removed 0 bases from V and 1 base from J, with 9 bases in between. For the CDR3, the DNA is TGTGCCACCAGCAGAGAGGACGGTCTGAACACCGGGGAGCTGTTTTTT. This codes for CATSREDGLNTGELFF.